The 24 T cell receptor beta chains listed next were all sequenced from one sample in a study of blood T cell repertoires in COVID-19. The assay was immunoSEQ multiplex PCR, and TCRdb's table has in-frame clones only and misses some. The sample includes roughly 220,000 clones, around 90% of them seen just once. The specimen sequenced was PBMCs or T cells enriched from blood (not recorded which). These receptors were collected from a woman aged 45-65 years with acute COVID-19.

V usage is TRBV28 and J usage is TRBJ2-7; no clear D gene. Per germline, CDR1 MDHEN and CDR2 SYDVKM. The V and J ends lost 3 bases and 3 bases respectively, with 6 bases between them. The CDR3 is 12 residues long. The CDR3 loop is CASSFSVYEQYF. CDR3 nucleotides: TGTGCCAGCAGTTTCTCTGTCTACGAGCAGTACTTC.

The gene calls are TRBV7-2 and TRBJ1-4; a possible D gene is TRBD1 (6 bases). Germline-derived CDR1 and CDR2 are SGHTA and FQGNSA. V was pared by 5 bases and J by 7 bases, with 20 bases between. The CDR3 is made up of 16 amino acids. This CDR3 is CASSPRRGGSREKLFF. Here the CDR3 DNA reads TGTGCCAGCAGCCCCCGAAGGGGGGGGAGTCGTGAAAAACTGTTTTTT.

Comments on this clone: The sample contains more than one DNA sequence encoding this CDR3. In DNA form, the CDR3 reads TGTGCCAGCAGTTTCTCGGGGAGGGCCTACGAGCAGTACTTC. Residues: CASSFSGRAYEQYF. The chain links TRBV28 to TRBJ2-7; TRBD2 matches at 7 bases. Germline V gene lookup returns CDR1 MDHEN and CDR2 SYDVKM. There are 14 residues in the CDR3. V trimming: 3 bases; J trimming: 2 bases; junction bases outside the gene matches: 4. Supplemented by reference TRBV28 and TRBJ2-7, the full variable domain reads DVKVTQSSRYLVKRTGEKVFLECVQDMDHENMFWYRQDPGLGLRLIYFSYDVKMKEKGDIPEGYSVSREKKERFSLILESASTNQTSMYLCASSFSGRAYEQYFGPGTRLTVT.

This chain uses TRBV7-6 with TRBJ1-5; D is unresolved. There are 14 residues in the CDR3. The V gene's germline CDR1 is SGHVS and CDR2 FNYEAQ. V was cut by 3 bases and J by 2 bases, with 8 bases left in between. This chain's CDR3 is CASSLRDGNQPQHF. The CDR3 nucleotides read TGTGCCAGCAGCTTGAGGGATGGCAATCAGCCCCAGCATTTT.

DNA for the CDR3: TGTGCCAGCAGCCCAACGCACCGGGACAGGGTCTTCTATGGCTACACCTTC. Encoded protein: CASSPTHRDRVFYGYTF. The chain couples TRBV7-9 to TRBJ1-2; 9 bases align to TRBD1. V lost 5 bases to trimming and J lost 4 bases; unmatched junction nucleotides: 14. CDR3 length: 17 residues. Germline V gene data show CDR1 as SEHNR and CDR2 as FQNEAQ (reference sequence).

The CDR3 region has the DNA TGTGCCAGCAGCTTCGCGGGAGCCCAAGAGACCCAGTACTTC. It translates to CASSFAGAQETQYF. The genes are TRBV7-2 and TRBJ2-5, with 7 bases aligning to TRBD2. The CDR3 loop spans 14 amino acids. V shed 3 bases and J 1 base; nucleotides not matched to a gene: 2. Germline V gene lookup returns CDR1 SGHTA and CDR2 FQGNSA.

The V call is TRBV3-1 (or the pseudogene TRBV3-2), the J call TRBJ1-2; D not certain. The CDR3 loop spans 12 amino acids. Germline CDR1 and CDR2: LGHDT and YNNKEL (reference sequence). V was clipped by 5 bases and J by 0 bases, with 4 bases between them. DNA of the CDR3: TGTGCCAGCAGCGACACTAACTATGGCTACACCTTC. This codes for CASSDTNYGYTF.

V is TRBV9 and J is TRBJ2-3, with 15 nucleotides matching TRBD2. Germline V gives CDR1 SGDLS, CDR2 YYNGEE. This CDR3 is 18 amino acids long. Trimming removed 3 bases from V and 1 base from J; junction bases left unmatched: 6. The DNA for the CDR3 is TGTGCCAGCAGCGACGGGACTAGCGGGAGGTGGGGCACAGATACGCAGTATTTT. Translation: CASSDGTSGRWGTDTQYF.

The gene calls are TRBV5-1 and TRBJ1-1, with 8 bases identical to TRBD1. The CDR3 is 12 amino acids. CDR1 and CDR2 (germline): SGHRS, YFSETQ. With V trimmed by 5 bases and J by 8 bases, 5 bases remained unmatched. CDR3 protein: CASSYGQGEAFF. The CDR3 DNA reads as TGCGCCAGCAGTTATGGACAGGGCGAAGCTTTCTTT.

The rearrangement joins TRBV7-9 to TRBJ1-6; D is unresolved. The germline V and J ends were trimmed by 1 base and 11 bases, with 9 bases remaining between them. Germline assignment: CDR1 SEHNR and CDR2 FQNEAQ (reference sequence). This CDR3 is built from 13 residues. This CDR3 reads CASSLGSGTPLHF. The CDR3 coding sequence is TGTGCCAGCAGCTTAGGTTCCGGGACACCCCTCCACTTT.

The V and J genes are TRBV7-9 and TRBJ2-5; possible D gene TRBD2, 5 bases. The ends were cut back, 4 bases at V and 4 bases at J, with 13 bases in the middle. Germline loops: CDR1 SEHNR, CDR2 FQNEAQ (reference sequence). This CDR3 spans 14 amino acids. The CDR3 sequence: CASSYLLGPETQYF. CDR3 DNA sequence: TGTGCCAGCAGCTACCTACTAGGCCCAGAGACCCAGTACTTC.

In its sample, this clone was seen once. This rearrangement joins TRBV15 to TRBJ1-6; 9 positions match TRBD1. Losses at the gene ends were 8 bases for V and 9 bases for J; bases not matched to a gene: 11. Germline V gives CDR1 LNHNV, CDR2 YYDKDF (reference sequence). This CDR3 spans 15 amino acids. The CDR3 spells CATSSGTGYFSPLHF. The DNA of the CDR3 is TGTGCCACCTCCTCCGGGACAGGGTATTTTTCACCCCTCCACTTT.

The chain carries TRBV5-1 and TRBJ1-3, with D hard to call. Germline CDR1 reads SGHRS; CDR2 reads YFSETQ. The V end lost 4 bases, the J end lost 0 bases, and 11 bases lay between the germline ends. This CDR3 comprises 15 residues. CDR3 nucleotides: TGCGCCAGCAGCCCCTATTTTAGCTCTGGAAACACCATATATTTT. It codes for CASSPYFSSGNTIYF.

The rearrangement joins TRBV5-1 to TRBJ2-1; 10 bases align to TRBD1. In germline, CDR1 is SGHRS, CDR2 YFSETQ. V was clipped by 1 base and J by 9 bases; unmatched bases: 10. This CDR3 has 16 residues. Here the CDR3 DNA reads TGCGCCAGCAGCTTGCTTGGCGGGACAGGGGTCGGTGAGCAGTTCTTC. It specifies CASSLLGGTGVGEQFF.

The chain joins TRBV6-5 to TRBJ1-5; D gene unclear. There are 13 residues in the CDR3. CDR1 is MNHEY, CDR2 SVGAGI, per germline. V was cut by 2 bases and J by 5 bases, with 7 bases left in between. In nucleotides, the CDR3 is TGTGCCAGCAGTTACGGGCGGGATCAGCCCCAGCATTTT. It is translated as CASSYGRDQPQHF.

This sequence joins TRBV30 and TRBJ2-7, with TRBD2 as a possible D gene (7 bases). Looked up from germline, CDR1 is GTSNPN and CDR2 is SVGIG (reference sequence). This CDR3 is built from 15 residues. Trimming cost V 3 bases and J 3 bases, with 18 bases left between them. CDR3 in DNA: TGTGCCTGGAGCGCAGGCAGCGGGACATACTACGAGCAGTACTTC. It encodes CAWSAGSGTYYEQYF.

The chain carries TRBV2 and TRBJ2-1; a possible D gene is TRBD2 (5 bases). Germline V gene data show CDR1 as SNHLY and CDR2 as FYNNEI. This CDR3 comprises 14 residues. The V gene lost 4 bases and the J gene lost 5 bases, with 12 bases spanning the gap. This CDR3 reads CASSAGRLNNEQFF. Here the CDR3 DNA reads TGTGCCAGCAGTGCGGGAAGATTGAACAATGAGCAGTTCTTC.

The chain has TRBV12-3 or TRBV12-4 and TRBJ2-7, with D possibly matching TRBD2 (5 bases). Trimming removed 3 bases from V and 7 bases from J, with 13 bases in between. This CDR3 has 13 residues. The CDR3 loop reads CASSLRGLIEQYF. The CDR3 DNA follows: TGTGCCAGCAGTTTGCGCGGGCTCATAGAGCAGTACTTC.

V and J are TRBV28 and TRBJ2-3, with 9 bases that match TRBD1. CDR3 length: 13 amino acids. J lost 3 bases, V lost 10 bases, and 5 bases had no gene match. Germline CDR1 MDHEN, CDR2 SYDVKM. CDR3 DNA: TGTGCCACCTACAGGGGGCTTACAGATACGCAGTATTTT. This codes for CATYRGLTDTQYF.

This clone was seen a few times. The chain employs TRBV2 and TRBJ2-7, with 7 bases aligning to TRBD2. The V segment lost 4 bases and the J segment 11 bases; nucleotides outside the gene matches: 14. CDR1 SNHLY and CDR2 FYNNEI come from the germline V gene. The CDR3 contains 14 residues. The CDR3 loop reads CASSGSVLRGGEYF. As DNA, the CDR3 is TGTGCCAGCAGTGGGTCCGTTTTGAGGGGAGGGGAGTACTTC.

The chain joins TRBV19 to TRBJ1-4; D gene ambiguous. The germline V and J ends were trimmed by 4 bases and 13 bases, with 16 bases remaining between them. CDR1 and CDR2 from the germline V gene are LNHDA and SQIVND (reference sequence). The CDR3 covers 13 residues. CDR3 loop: CASSSQLWETLFF. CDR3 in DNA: TGTGCCAGTAGTAGCCAACTATGGGAGACACTGTTTTTT.

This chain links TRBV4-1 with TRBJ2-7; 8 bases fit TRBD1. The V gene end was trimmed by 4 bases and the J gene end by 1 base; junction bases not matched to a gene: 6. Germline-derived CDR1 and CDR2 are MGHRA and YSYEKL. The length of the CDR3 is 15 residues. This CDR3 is CASSRTGTGSYEQYF. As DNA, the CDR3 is TGCGCCAGCAGCCGCACCGGGACAGGTTCCTACGAGCAGTACTTC.

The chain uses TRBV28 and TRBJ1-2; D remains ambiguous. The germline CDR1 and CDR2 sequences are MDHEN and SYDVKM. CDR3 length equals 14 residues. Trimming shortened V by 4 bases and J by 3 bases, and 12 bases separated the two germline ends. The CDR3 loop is CASSSHSGYYGYTF. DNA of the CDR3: TGTGCCAGCAGTTCTCATTCGGGTTACTATGGCTACACCTTC.

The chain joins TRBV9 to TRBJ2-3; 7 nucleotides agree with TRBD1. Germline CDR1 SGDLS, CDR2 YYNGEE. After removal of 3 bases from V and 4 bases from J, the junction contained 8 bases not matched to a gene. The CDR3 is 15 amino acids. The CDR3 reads CASSAGTEGSDTQYF. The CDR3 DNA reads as TGTGCCAGCAGCGCCGGGACAGAAGGATCAGATACGCAGTATTTT.